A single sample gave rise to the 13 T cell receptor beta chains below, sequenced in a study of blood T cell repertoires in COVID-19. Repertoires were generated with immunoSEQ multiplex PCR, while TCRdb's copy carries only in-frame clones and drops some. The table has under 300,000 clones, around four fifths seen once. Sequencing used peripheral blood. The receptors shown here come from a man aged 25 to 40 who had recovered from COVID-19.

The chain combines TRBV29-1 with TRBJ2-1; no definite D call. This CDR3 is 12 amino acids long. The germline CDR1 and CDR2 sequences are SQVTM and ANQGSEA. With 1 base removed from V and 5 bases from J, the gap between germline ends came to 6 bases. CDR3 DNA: TGCAGCGTTGAAGCTACCCACAATGAGCAGTTCTTC. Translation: CSVEATHNEQFF.

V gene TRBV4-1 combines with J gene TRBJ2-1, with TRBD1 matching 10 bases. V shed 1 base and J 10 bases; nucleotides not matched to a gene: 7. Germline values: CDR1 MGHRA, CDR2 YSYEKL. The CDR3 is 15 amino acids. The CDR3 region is CASSQGDRGLWEQFF. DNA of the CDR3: TGCGCCAGCAGCCAAGGAGACAGGGGGCTATGGGAGCAGTTCTTC.

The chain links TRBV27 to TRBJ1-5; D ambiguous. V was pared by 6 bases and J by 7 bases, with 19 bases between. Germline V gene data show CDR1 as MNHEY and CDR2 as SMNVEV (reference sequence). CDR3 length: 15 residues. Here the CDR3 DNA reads TGTGCCAGCAGGTCGACGGGCCCCGGGAGGCAGCCCCAGCATTTT. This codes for CASRSTGPGRQPQHF.

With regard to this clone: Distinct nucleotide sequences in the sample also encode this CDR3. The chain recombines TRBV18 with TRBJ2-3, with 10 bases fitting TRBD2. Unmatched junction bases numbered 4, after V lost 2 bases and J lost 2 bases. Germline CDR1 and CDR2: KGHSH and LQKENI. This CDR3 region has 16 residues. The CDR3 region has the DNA TGTGCCAGCTCACCAAAACTAGCGGGGTCCACAGATACGCAGTATTTT. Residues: CASSPKLAGSTDTQYF.

CDR3 protein: CASSVVPGRGYTF. The CDR3 DNA follows: TGTGCCAGCAGCGTAGTCCCGGGAAGGGGCTACACCTTC. The genes are TRBV9 and TRBJ1-2, with D uncertain. The CDR3 length is 13 residues. V lost 0 bases to trimming and J lost 8 bases, with 11 bases between them. Looked up from germline, CDR1 is SGDLS and CDR2 is YYNGEE.

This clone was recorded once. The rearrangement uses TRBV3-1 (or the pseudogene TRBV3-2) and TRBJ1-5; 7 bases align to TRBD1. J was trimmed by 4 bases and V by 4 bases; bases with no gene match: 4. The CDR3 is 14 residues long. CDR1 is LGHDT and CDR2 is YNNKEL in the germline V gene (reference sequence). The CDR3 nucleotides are TGTGCCAGCAGCCTTGGACAGGATAATCAGCCCCAGCATTTT. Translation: CASSLGQDNQPQHF.

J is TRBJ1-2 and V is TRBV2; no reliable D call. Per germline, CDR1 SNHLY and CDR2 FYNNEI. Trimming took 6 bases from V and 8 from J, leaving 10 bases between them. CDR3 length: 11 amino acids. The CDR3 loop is CASRMEGGYTF. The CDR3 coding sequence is TGTGCCAGCAGAATGGAGGGCGGCTACACCTTC.

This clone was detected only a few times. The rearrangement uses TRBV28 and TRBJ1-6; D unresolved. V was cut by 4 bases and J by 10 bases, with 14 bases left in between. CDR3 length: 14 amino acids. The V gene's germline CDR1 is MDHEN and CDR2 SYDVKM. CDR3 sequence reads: CASSWRPPGSPLHF. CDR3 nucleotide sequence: TGTGCCAGCAGTTGGCGCCCCCCGGGATCACCCCTCCACTTT.

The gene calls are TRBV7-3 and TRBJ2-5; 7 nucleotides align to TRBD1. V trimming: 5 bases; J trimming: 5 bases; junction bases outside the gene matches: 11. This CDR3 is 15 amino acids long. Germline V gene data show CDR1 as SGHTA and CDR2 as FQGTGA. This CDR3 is CASSQNTGEYETQYF. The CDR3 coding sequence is TGTGCCAGCAGCCAAAATACAGGGGAATATGAGACCCAGTACTTC.

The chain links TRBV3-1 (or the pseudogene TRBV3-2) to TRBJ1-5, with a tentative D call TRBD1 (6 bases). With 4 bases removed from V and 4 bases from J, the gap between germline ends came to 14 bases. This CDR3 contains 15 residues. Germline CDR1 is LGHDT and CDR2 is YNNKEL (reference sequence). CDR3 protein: CASSPSGARNQPQHF. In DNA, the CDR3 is TGTGCCAGCAGCCCATCAGGGGCTAGGAATCAGCCCCAGCATTTT.

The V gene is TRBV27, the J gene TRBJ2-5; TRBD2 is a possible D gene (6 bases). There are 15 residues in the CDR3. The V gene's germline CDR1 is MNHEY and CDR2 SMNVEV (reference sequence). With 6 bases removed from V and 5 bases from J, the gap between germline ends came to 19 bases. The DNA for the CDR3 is TGTGCCAGCAGGCGGCAGGGACTCGGGTATGAGACCCAGTACTTC. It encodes CASRRQGLGYETQYF.

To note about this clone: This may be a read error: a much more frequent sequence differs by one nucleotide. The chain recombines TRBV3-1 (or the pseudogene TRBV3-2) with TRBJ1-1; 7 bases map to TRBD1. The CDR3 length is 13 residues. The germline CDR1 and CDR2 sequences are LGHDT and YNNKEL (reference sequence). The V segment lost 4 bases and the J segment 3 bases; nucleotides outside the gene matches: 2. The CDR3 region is CASSRQGDTEAFF. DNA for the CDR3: TGTGCCAGCAGCCGACAGGGTGACACTGAAGCTTTCTTT.

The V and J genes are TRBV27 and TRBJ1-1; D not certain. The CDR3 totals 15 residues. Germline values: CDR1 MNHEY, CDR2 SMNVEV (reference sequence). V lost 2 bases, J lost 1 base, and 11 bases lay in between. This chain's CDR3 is CASSLGLNKNTEAFF. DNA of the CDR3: TGTGCCAGCAGTTTAGGGCTGAACAAGAACACTGAAGCTTTCTTT.